This TCR beta chain was obtained from a study of cytomegalovirus exposure and HLA in healthy donors. V shed 3 bases and J shed 5 bases, with 20 bases lying between them. The V gene's germline CDR1 is SGDLS and CDR2 YYNGEE. There are 16 residues in the CDR3. General study findings and limits: Differences between HLA loci emerged in a later analysis of TCR association rates, with DRB1 most and HLA-C fewest. Follow-up analysis later connected one missense variant in DCLRE1C with trimming of TCR beta V- and J-genes. At a 0.05 false discovery rate, a later analysis found 15,000 to 20,000 TCR beta sequences to be associated with HLA alleles.

PCR primers comprised 60 Vbeta and 13 Jbeta primers. Clones were read by immunoSEQ multiplex PCR, and TCRdb kept only the in-frame ones, dropping some. The repertoire consists of 130,000 to 150,000 clones, with around 84% occurring once and the leading ten covering roughly 2.5%. As for this clone: Its antigen remains unidentified.

This chain connects TRBV9 to TRBJ1-2; the D is unclear. Material for sequencing was PBMCs. The TCR was taken from a boy aged 2-9 years in good health and CMV-seronegative. CDR3 sequence: CASSGSLREGRYGYTF. As DNA, the CDR3 is TGTGCCAGCAGCGGATCTCTTCGGGAGGGAAGATATGGCTACACCTTC.